A single sample is the source of the 10 T cell receptor beta chains below, sequenced in a study of T cells expressing NK-cell markers. TCRdb reprocessed the 5' RACE reads and reports one entry per CDR3 protein, with no DNA. The table for this sample gives approximately 380,000 distinct CDR3 sequences. Sequencing was carried out using blood T cells: a sorted CD56 or NKG2C T cell subset, CD4+ or CD8+ T cells, or bulk PBMC T cells (not recorded which). The origin of the receptors is a man aged 18-69 years in good health.

This chain's CDR3 is CASSIGTMRRTNYGYTF. The chain joins TRBV5-1 to TRBJ1-2; no DNA is available, so the TRBD1 call from TCRdb remains unchecked. Germline CDR1 reads SGHRS; CDR2 reads YFSETQ. The CDR3 contains 17 residues. Full variable domain (outside the CDR3, taken from reference TRBV5-1 and TRBJ1-2): KAGVTQTPRYLIKTRGQQVTLSCSPISGHRSVSWYQQTPGQGLQFLFEYFSETQRNKGNFPGRFSGRQFSNSRSEMNVSTLELGDSALYLCASSIGTMRRTNYGYTFGSGTRLTVV.

This chain links TRBV7-9 with TRBJ2-7; TCRdb names TRBD1, which stays unverified in the absence of DNA. The CDR3 runs 14 residues. The germline CDR1 and CDR2 sequences are SEHNR and FQNEAQ (reference sequence). The CDR3 sequence is CASSLGTGWYEQYF.

The chain employs TRBV28 and TRBJ1-5. This CDR3 contains 15 residues. In germline, CDR1 is MDHEN, CDR2 SYDVKM. CDR3 sequence: CASRPTLRGNQPQHF. Drawing the rest from reference TRBV28 and TRBJ1-5, the complete variable domain is DVKVTQSSRYLVKRTGEKVFLECVQDMDHENMFWYRQDPGLGLRLIYFSYDVKMKEKGDIPEGYSVSREKKERFSLILESASTNQTSMYLCASRPTLRGNQPQHFGDGTRLSIL.

The J gene is TRBJ2-4, the V gene TRBV6-1. The germline V gene has CDR1 MNHNS and CDR2 SASEGT. There are 16 residues in the CDR3. CDR3 residues: CASSIPRDLAKNIQYF.

The chain combines TRBV18 with TRBJ1-4. The CDR3 consists of 13 residues. Germline loops: CDR1 KGHSH, CDR2 LQKENI. The CDR3 sequence is CASSPSNYEKLFF.

The chain carries TRBV6-1 and TRBJ1-5; no DNA is available, so the TRBD1 call from TCRdb remains unchecked. Germline V gene data show CDR1 as MNHNS and CDR2 as SASEGT. CDR3 size: 15 residues. CDR3 loop: CASRPASGGSQPQHF.

The rearrangement links TRBV6-2 or TRBV6-3 to TRBJ1-1. CDR3 length: 14 amino acids. The germline CDR1 and CDR2 sequences are MNHEY and SVGEGT. This CDR3 reads CASSYSKGRTEAFF.

The V call is TRBV7-2, the J call TRBJ2-3; TCRdb calls TRBD2, which cannot be checked without DNA. The CDR3 has 15 amino acids. CDR1 and CDR2 (germline): SGHTA, FQGNSA. The CDR3 loop reads CASSFGLLGTDTQYF. Full variable domain (missing parts from reference TRBV7-2 and TRBJ2-3): GAGVSQSPSNKVTEKGKDVELRCDPISGHTALYWYRQSLGQGLEFLIYFQGNSAPDKSGLPSDRFSAERTGGSVSTLTIQRTQQEDSAVYLCASSFGLLGTDTQYFGPGTRLTVL.

The chain links TRBV6-1 to TRBJ2-7; TCRdb outputs TRBD1, but without DNA this stays unchecked. The CDR3 has 14 residues. CDR1 and CDR2 (germline): MNHNS, SASEGT. The CDR3 protein is CASRRGQGAGEQYF.

The CDR3 is CASRITVQGHNSPLHF. The chain combines TRBV6-1 with TRBJ1-6; without DNA, the TCRdb call of TRBD1 cannot be checked. This CDR3 comprises 16 residues. CDR1 is MNHNS, CDR2 SASEGT, per germline.